The present TCR beta chain was sequenced within a study of blood T cell repertoires in COVID-19. In the study overall: The study drew acute and convalescent COVID-19 samples from the United States, Italy and Spain. Sources were T cells, B-cell-depleted T cells, or PBMCs; the material itself was cDNA or gDNA.

Sequencing was performed with immunoSEQ multiplex PCR; in TCRdb, only in-frame clones are kept and a portion is missing. This repertoire shows around 91,000 clones, roughly 85% found once; its top ten account for 35% to 40%. The CDR3 has 13 amino acids. V lost 5 bases, J lost 3 bases, and 10 bases lay in between. Germline V CDR1 and CDR2: MNHEY, SMNVEV (reference sequence). The TCR originated in an elderly man with acute or convalescent COVID-19. This chain links TRBV27 with TRBJ1-1; no clear D gene. Sequencing was performed on peripheral blood. DNA for the CDR3: TGTGCCAGCAGTATAAACAGAGACACTGAAGCTTTCTTT. Amino acid sequence: CASSINRDTEAFF.